These 10 T cell receptor beta chains originate from one sample sequenced in a study of T-cell reconstitution after alpha-beta-depleted transplantation in children. Library preparation (for TCRbeta) was performed with unique molecular identifiers. TCRdb passed the PCR reads through MiXCR, listing each CDR3 protein once. The table lists 100,000 to 120,000 distinct CDR3 sequences, approximately 10% of them singletons. The starting material was PBMCs from the stem cell graft donor, obtained from the stem cell graft. These receptors were taken from a human donor who donated a stem cell graft to a child with acute lymphoblastic leukemia.

In its sample, this clonotype was seen many times. V is TRBV29-1 and J is TRBJ2-5; 8 positions match TRBD1. V dropped 6 bases and J dropped 2; count of bases not matched to a gene: 11. CDR1 is SQVTM, CDR2 ANQGSEA, per germline. The CDR3 is 15 residues long. CDR3 nucleotides: TGCAGCGTCCTATCTTCGACAGGGGAGCAAGAGACCCAGTACTTC. Translation: CSVLSSTGEQETQYF.

The CDR3 nucleotides read TGTGCCTGGACCCGAAAAGGGACTGGGGCCAACGTCCTGACTTTC. This sequence encodes CAWTRKGTGANVLTF. This chain connects TRBV30 to TRBJ2-6; D remains unclear. This CDR3 has 15 amino acids. Trimming took 4 bases from V and 2 from J, leaving 12 bases between them. CDR1 GTSNPN and CDR2 SVGIG come from the germline V gene (reference sequence).

This clonotype has more than one count but fewer than ten. V and J are TRBV27 and TRBJ2-3, with D possibly being TRBD2 (7 bases). V lost 6 bases to trimming and J lost 4 bases, with 14 bases between them. The CDR3 is made up of 14 amino acids. Germline V gives CDR1 MNHEY, CDR2 SMNVEV (reference sequence). This chain's CDR3 is CASRGGGGADTQYF. The DNA for the CDR3 is TGTGCCAGCAGAGGGGGGGGCGGGGCAGATACGCAGTATTTT.

In its sample, this clonotype was seen many times. This sequence joins TRBV24-1 and TRBJ2-6, with D maybe TRBD1 (5 bases). V lost 4 bases and J lost 0, with 9 bases in between. CDR3 length: 16 residues. Per germline, CDR1 KGHDR and CDR2 SFDVKD. The DNA of the CDR3 is TGTGCCACCAGTGACAGGGAAAGCTCTGGGGCCAACGTCCTGACTTTC. Protein: CATSDRESSGANVLTF.

The sample holds many counts of this clonotype. The V call is TRBV7-6, the J call TRBJ2-3; D tentatively reads TRBD1 or TRBD2 (5 bases each). Looked up from germline, CDR1 is SGHVS and CDR2 is FNYEAQ. The CDR3 is 14 amino acids. The ends were cut back, 1 base at V and 7 bases at J, with 12 bases in the middle. CDR3 coding DNA: TGTGCCAGCAGCTTAGGGGGGAGCTCGAATACGCAGTATTTT. Translation: CASSLGGSSNTQYF.

Many counts were recorded for this clonotype. This chain connects TRBV5-1 to TRBJ2-5; D not certain. The germline V gene encodes CDR1 SGHRS and CDR2 YFSETQ. The CDR3 runs 13 residues. V shed 1 base and J shed 1 base, with 5 bases lying between them. The DNA for the CDR3 is TGCGCCAGCAGCTTGTTCCCCCAAGAGACCCAGTACTTC. Its translation is CASSLFPQETQYF.

This clonotype showed up many times. The chain carries TRBV5-1 and TRBJ2-2; TRBD1 matches at 8 bases. This CDR3 is 14 amino acids long. Per germline, CDR1 SGHRS and CDR2 YFSETQ. With 7 bases clipped from V and 6 bases from J, the junction kept 8 bases outside the gene matches. The CDR3 DNA is TGCGCCAGCGGATGGCAGGGGGCCCCCGGGGAGCTGTTTTTT. This codes for CASGWQGAPGELFF.

This clonotype is a singleton in its sample. A much larger clone sits a single nucleotide away, making a read error possible. The chain has TRBV14 and TRBJ2-1, with 7 bases identical to TRBD1. Germline CDR1 and CDR2: SGHDN and FVKESK. The CDR3 is 16 residues long. CDR3 DNA sequence: TGTGCCAGCAGCCAACCCGGGACAGCCTCCTCCAATGAGCAGTTCTTC. Translating it yields CASSQPGTASSNEQFF. Together with reference TRBV14 and TRBJ2-1, the CDR3 gives the full variable domain: EAGVTQFPSHSVIEKGQTVTLRCDPISGHDNLYWYRRVMGKEIKFLLHFVKESKQDESGMPNNRFLAERTGGTYSTLKVQPAELEDSGVYFCASSQPGTASSNEQFFGPGTRLTVL.

This clonotype was found many times. V gene TRBV28 combines with J gene TRBJ1-5; D not resolved. From germline, CDR1 is MDHEN and CDR2 SYDVKM. CDR3 length equals 14 residues. The V gene lost 7 bases and the J gene lost 4 bases, with 14 bases spanning the gap. CDR3 sequence: CASTIRTANQPQHF. The CDR3 DNA follows: TGTGCCAGCACTATCCGGACGGCAAATCAGCCCCAGCATTTT.

The CDR3 is CAWGGQPDTQYF. DNA for the CDR3: TGTGCCTGGGGAGGACAGCCAGATACGCAGTATTTT. V gene TRBV30 combines with J gene TRBJ2-3; the D gene is possibly TRBD1 (6 bases). This CDR3 region has 12 residues. The germline V gene has CDR1 GTSNPN and CDR2 SVGIG (reference sequence). Between the trimmed V and J ends, which lost 5 bases and 4 bases, there was a span of 10 bases.